A selection of T cell receptor beta chains follows, all from one sample in a study of cytomegalovirus exposure and HLA in healthy donors. Generated by immunoSEQ multiplex PCR, the TCRdb table keeps only in-frame clones and is missing some. In the table there are 110,000 to 150,000 clones, roughly nine tenths of which are singletons. The sequenced sample was PBMCs. The receptors were gathered from a man younger than 35 in good health and CMV-seronegative. The CDR3 runs from the conserved cysteine through the conserved F or W. D genes are given only for firm matches. The size entry is marked missing in some rows and otherwise reads once, few, many or a size class.

clone size,D gene,V gene,J gene,CDR3 DNA,CDR3 protein
-,-,TRBV5-6,TRBJ1-2,TGTGCCAGCAGCTTGGTACGCGGTGGCTACACCTTC,CASSLVRGGYTF
-,TRBD1,TRBV5-4,TRBJ1-2,TGTGCCAGCAGCTGGGGACAGGAGTTTAACTATGGCTACACCTTC,CASSWGQEFNYGYTF
once,TRBD1,TRBV30,TRBJ1-4,TGTGCCTGGGCCCAGGGACAGAATGAAAAACTGTTTTTT,CAWAQGQNEKLFF
-,-,TRBV4-3,TRBJ1-2,TGCGCCAGCAGCCAAGTTGGCAGGGCTTACACCTTC,CASSQVGRAYTF
-,TRBD1,TRBV5-6,TRBJ1-5,TGTGCCAGCAGTCAGATGACAGGGATCGTAGGGAGCAATCAGCCCCAGCATTTT,CASSQMTGIVGSNQPQHF
-,-,TRBV30,TRBJ2-2,TGTGCCTGCCCAGGGGTGGAGACCGGGGAGCTGTTTTTT,CACPGVETGELFF
once,TRBD2,TRBV7-2,TRBJ2-3,TGTGCCAGCAGCTTTCTGGATAGCGGGAGACGAACGCAGTATTTT,CASSFLDSGRRTQYF
-,-,TRBV7-2,TRBJ1-1,TGTGCCAGCAGCTTAGGCGGGGGGCGAAACACTGAAGCTTTCTTT,CASSLGGGRNTEAFF
-,-,TRBV18,TRBJ1-1,TGTGCCAGCTCACCTGGACAGTTCCGCACTGAAGCTTTCTTT,CASSPGQFRTEAFF
-,-,TRBV6-5,TRBJ2-7,TGTGCCAGCAGTTACCCGGGTTACGAGCAGTACTTC,CASSYPGYEQYF
-,-,TRBV30,TRBJ1-2,TGTGCCTGGGGACATTCGAACTATGGCTACACCTTC,CAWGHSNYGYTF
-,-,TRBV2,TRBJ2-1,TGTGCCAGCAGACAGGATAGCTCCTACAATGAGCAGTTCTTC,CASRQDSSYNEQFF
-,TRBD1,TRBV7-9,TRBJ2-3,TGTGCCAGCAGCTCGGGACAGTTTACAGATACGCAGTATTTT,CASSSGQFTDTQYF
-,-,TRBV6-8,TRBJ1-6,TGTGCCAGCCTCACGGGGGGGAGGCGGTGTTCACCCCTCCACTTT,CASLTGGRRCSPLHF
-,-,TRBV5-1,TRBJ1-1,TGCGCCAGCAGCTGGAGGGGAGGAGCCGACACTGAAGCTTTCTTT,CASSWRGGADTEAFF
-,-,TRBV27,TRBJ1-4,TGTGCCAGCGGACAGTCGGGTGAAAAACTGTTTTTT,CASGQSGEKLFF
-,TRBD1,TRBV5-4,TRBJ1-6,TGTGCCAGCAGCTTGACCGGACAGGGCTTGCGTTCACCCCTCCACTTT,CASSLTGQGLRSPLHF
-,TRBD2,TRBV2,TRBJ2-5,TGTGCCAGCAGGATAATAGCGGGGGGGCCGGAGACCCAGTACTTC,CASRIIAGGPETQYF
-,-,TRBV10-2,TRBJ2-5,TGCGCCAGCAGTAGTCTACAAGAGACCCAGTACTTC,CASSSLQETQYF
-,-,TRBV14,TRBJ2-1,TGTGCCAGCAGCCAGGCCGAGACGGAGCAAACCTACAATGAGCAGTTCTTC,CASSQAETEQTYNEQFF
-,-,TRBV6-1,TRBJ1-1,TGTGCCAGCAGTGCTTACAGGTGGGGAGGGACTGAAGCTTTCTTT,CASSAYRWGGTEAFF
-,-,TRBV5-1,TRBJ1-5,TGCGCCAGCAGCTTGGGGCAGGGTAGCAATCAGCCCCAGCATTTT,CASSLGQGSNQPQHF
-,TRBD2,TRBV18,TRBJ2-1,TGTGCCAGCTCCCCTGGCGGGAGCTCCTACAATGAGCAGTTCTTC,CASSPGGSSYNEQFF